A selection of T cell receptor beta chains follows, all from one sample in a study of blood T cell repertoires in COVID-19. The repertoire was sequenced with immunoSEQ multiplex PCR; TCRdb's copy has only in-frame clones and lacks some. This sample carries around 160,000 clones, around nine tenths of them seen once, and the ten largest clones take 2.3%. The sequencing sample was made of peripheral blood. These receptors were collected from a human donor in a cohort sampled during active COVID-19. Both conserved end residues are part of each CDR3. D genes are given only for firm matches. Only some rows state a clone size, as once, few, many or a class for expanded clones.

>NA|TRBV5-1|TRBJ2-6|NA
TGCGCCAGCAGCTTGGAAGGCAGGGGAAGGCAATCTGGGGCCAACGTCCTGACTTTC
CASSLEGRGRQSGANVLTF
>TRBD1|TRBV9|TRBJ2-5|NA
TGTGCCAGCAGCCCCAGGGACAGACAAGAGACCCAGTACTTC
CASSPRDRQETQYF
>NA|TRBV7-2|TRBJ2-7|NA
TGTGCCAGCAGCTTCACATACGAGCAGTACTTC
CASSFTYEQYF
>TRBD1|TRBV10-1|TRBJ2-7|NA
TGCGCCAGCAGTGAAGCCGGGACAGGGTTGATCGAGCAGTACTTC
CASSEAGTGLIEQYF
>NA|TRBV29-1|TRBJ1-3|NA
TGCAGCGGCCAGGGTGGAAACACCATATATTTT
CSGQGGNTIYF
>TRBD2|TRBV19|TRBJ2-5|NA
TGTGCCAGTAGTTGGGTAGCGGGAGGCCAAGAGACCCAGTACTTC
CASSWVAGGQETQYF
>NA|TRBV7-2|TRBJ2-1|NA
TGTGCCAGCAGCCCTCGGTACAATGAGCAGTTCTTC
CASSPRYNEQFF
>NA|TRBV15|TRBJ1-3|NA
TGTGCCACCAAAATCAACTCTGGAAACACCATATATTTT
CATKINSGNTIYF
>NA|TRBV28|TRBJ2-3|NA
TGTGCCAGCAGCCCCCCGAGCACAGATACGCAGTATTTT
CASSPPSTDTQYF
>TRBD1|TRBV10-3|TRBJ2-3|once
TGTGCCATCAGTCCGGGACAGTCCACAGATACGCAGTATTTT
CAISPGQSTDTQYF
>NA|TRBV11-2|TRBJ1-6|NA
TGTGCCAGCAGCAGACAGTCGAACTCACCCCTCCACTTT
CASSRQSNSPLHF
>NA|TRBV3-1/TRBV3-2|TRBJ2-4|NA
TGTGCCAGCAGCCCCTCGACAGTACCCTACATTCAGTACTTC
CASSPSTVPYIQYF
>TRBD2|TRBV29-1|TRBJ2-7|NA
TGCAGCGTTGGCGGGAGCTCCTACGAGCAGTACTTC
CSVGGSSYEQYF
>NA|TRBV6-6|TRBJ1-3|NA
TGTGCCAGCAGCCTCGGGGGGAGCTCTGGAAACACCATATATTTT
CASSLGGSSGNTIYF
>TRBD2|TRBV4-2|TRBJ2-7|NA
TGTGCCAGCAGCCAAGCCCCGTCTAGCGGCTCCTACGAGCAGTACTTC
CASSQAPSSGSYEQYF
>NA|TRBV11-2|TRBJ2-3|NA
TGTGCCAGCAGCCCAGGAGGGACTAGCACAGATACGCAGTATTTT
CASSPGGTSTDTQYF
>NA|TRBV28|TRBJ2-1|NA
TGTGCCAGCAGTTTAAAACGACAGTACAATGAGCAGTTCTTC
CASSLKRQYNEQFF
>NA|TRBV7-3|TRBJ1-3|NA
TGTGCCTGCCGCGTAAGGGCTTCTGGAAACACCATATATTTT
CACRVRASGNTIYF
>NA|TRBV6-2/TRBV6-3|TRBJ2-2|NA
TGTGCCAGCAGTTCCCCCACGGGCGGGGAGCTGTTTTTT
CASSSPTGGELFF
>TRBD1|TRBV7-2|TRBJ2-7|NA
TGTGCCAGCTCACTGCTGGGACAGAGATACGAGCAGTACTTC
CASSLLGQRYEQYF
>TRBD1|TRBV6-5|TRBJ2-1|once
TGTGCCAGCAGGTCATACAGGGGGCCCTACAATGAGCAGTTCTTC
CASRSYRGPYNEQFF
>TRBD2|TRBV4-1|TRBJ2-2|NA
TGCGCCAGCAGCCACCTAGCGGCTACCGGGGAGCTGTTTTTT
CASSHLAATGELFF
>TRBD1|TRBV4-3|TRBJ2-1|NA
TGCGCCAGCAGCCGCGGCCCGAGGACAGGTGCATACAATGAGCAGTTCTTC
CASSRGPRTGAYNEQFF
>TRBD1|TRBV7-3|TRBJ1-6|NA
TGTGCCAGCAGCTCCGGGACAGATAATTCACCCCTCCACTTT
CASSSGTDNSPLHF
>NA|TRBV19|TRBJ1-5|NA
TGTGCCAGTAGTCTACCGACTCGGGGGGCTCTCTATAGCAATCAGCCCCAGCATTTT
CASSLPTRGALYSNQPQHF
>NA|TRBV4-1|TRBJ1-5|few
TGCGCCAGCAGCCAAGGTTGGACAAGGGGCAATCAGCCCCAGCATTTT
CASSQGWTRGNQPQHF
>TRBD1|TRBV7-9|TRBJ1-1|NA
TGTGCCAGCAGCATCGGGACAGGCACTGAAGCTTTCTTT
CASSIGTGTEAFF
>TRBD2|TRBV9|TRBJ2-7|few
TGTGCCAGCAGCCCCTCGGGACTAGTTCTCTCCTACGAGCAGTACTTC
CASSPSGLVLSYEQYF
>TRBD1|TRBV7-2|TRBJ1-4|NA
TGTGCCAGCAGCCAAGACAGGGGAACTAATGAAAAACTGTTTTTT
CASSQDRGTNEKLFF
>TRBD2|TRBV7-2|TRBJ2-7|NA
TGTGCCAGCAGCTCCGGACTAGCGGGGGGCTACGAGCAGTACTTC
CASSSGLAGGYEQYF
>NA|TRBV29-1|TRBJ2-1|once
TGCAGCGTTATTACCGCGGGGAGAGGGGAGCAGTTCTTC
CSVITAGRGEQFF
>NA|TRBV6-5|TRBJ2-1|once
TGTGCCGCCGCGGGCAGGGGAAATGAGCAGTTCTTC
CAAAGRGNEQFF
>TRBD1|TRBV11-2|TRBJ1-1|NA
TGTGCCAGCAGCGCCTTTACAGGGGGCACTGAAGCTTTCTTT
CASSAFTGGTEAFF
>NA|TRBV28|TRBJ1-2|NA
TGTGCCAGCAGGGGAGGACATGGCGTTGGTGGCTACACCTTC
CASRGGHGVGGYTF
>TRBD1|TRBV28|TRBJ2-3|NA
TGTGCCAGCAGAAGACAGGGAGTAGAAGATACGCAGTATTTT
CASRRQGVEDTQYF
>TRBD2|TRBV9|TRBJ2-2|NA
TGTGCCAGCAGCTCTCGTGGACTAGCGAACACCGGGGAGCTGTTTTTT
CASSSRGLANTGELFF
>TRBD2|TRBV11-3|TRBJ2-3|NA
TGTGCCAGCAGCTTAGGGGGGACTAGCGGGGCCACAGATACGCAGTATTTT
CASSLGGTSGATDTQYF
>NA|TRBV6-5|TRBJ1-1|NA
TGTGCCACCCAAAACTACGGGACACTCGGAGCTTTCTTT
CATQNYGTLGAFF
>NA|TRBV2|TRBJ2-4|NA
TGTGCCAGCAGTGTGAGACTAGCCAAAAACATTCAGTACTTC
CASSVRLAKNIQYF
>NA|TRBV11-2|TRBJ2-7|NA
TGTGCCAGCAGCTTAAACCGTCTGGCCACCTACGAGCAGTACTTC
CASSLNRLATYEQYF
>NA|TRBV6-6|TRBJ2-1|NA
TGTGCCAGCACCCCCCCAGGCTCCTACAATGAGCAGTTCTTC
CASTPPGSYNEQFF
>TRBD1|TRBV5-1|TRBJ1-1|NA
TGCGCCAGCAGCATCCCGGGACAGGCGAGTGAAGCTTTCTTT
CASSIPGQASEAFF
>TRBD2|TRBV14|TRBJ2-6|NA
TGTGCCAGCAGCTCGGGACTAGCGCAATACTCTGGGGCCAACGTCCTGACTTTC
CASSSGLAQYSGANVLTF
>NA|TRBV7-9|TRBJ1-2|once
TGTGCCAGCAACGGGGTTTTTAGTAGCGGCAGGGATTATGGCTACACCTTC
CASNGVFSSGRDYGYTF
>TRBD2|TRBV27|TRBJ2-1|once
TGTGCCAGCAGTTTATATCTAGCGGGAGCGGGCAATGAGCAGTTCTTC
CASSLYLAGAGNEQFF
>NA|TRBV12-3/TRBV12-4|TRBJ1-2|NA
TGTGCCAGCAGTTTAGTCTCAGGGGATGGCTACACCTTC
CASSLVSGDGYTF
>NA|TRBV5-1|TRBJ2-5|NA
TGCGCCAGCAGAGGAGGTCAAGAGACCCAGTACTTC
CASRGGQETQYF
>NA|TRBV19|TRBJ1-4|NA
TGTGCCAGTAGCCCCATCCGGGGAAAACTGTTTTTT
CASSPIRGKLFF
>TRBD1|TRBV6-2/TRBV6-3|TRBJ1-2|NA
TGTGCCAGCAGTTACTTCATCCCGCAGACAGGGCGGAGGGGCTACACCTTC
CASSYFIPQTGRRGYTF
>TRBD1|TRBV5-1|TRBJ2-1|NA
TGCGCCAGCCCGAGGGGCTCTGGACAGGGTACTATCTACAATGAGCAGTTCTTC
CASPRGSGQGTIYNEQFF
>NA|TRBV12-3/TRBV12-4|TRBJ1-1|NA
TGTGCCAGCAGTTTAGCCCCAATCACTGAAGCTTTCTTT
CASSLAPITEAFF
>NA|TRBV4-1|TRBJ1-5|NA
TGCGCCAGCAGCCAATCAGATTATAGCAATCAGCCCCAGCATTTT
CASSQSDYSNQPQHF
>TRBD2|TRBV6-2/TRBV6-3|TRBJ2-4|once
TGTGCCAGCAGTTACGGGGGACTAGCCGACCTAAGGAACATTCAGTACTTC
CASSYGGLADLRNIQYF
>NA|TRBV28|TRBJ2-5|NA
TGTGCCAGCAGTTTAGTGAACGGCCAAGAGACCCAGTACTTC
CASSLVNGQETQYF